The entry below gives a single T cell receptor beta chain sequence along with its context. The antigen is unknown. Germline loops: CDR1 LGHNA, CDR2 YSLEER. CDR3 length equals 15 residues. Trimming pared 0 bases from V and 6 bases from J, leaving 14 bases between. TCRdb recomputed calls from the 5' RACE reads with MiXCR, one row per CDR3 protein. The sample shows under 300,000 distinct CDR3 sequences, around 15% of them seen only once. The data belong to a study of T-cell memory formation after mild COVID-19. Study observations and caveats: Shrinking CD4+ clones resided mostly in CM and EM, and CD8+ ones in EMRA. Memory cells collected pre-infection included some clones that later responded, suggesting cross-reactive memory joined. Contracting clones from day 15 to 85 showed balanced CD4/CD8; later expanders favored CD4+.

The specimen was PBMCs or a T cell subset sorted from them (not recorded which). The clonotype was recovered from a man between 18 and 29 years old who had mild COVID-19 (a few samples of this study predate the infection). Cell type and time point are not known. The chain couples TRBV4-3 to TRBJ1-2; D is undetermined. The CDR3 nucleotides read TGCGCCAGCAGCCAAGATCAAACGCGAGGGCATGGCTACACCTTC. Residues: CASSQDQTRGHGYTF.